A single sample gave rise to the 11 T cell receptor beta chains below, sequenced in a study of OX40 agonist ivuxolimab in advanced cancers. The table came from immunoSEQ multiplex PCR; TCRdb's copy has only in-frame clones and leaves some out. The data contain about 21,000 clones, around 76% of them singletons. The material was CD4+ or CD8+ T cells sorted from blood, obtained in a trial of the OX40 agonist ivuxolimab. Receptors were obtained from an adult with an advanced solid tumor such as melanoma, head and neck, liver or kidney cancer.

The gene calls are TRBV6-6 and TRBJ2-7; 10 bases agree with TRBD1. The germline V gene has CDR1 MNHNY and CDR2 SVGAGI (reference sequence). V gave up 7 bases and J gave up 3 bases; unmatched junction bases: 9. CDR3 length: 15 residues. CDR3 residues: CASNRGGQGGYEQYF. The CDR3 region has the DNA TGTGCCAGCAATCGCGGAGGACAGGGGGGCTACGAGCAGTACTTC.

The chain carries TRBV7-9 and TRBJ2-2; 8 nucleotides agree with TRBD1. From germline, CDR1 is SEHNR and CDR2 FQNEAQ (reference sequence). With V trimmed by 5 bases and J by 6 bases, 5 bases remained unmatched. The CDR3 is 14 residues long. The CDR3 sequence: CASSPGQGAGELFF. The DNA of the CDR3 is TGTGCCAGCAGCCCCGGACAGGGCGCCGGGGAGCTGTTTTTT.

V gene TRBV19 combines with J gene TRBJ1-2; D is perhaps TRBD1 (6 bases). CDR3 length: 13 residues. V was cut by 5 bases and J by 2 bases, with 9 bases left in between. From germline, CDR1 is LNHDA and CDR2 SQIVND (reference sequence). CDR3 bases: TGTGCCAGTAGTCTACAGGGAAACTATGGCTACACCTTC. The encoded protein is CASSLQGNYGYTF.

CDR3 protein: CARKRQGVAGYTF. The CDR3 nucleotides read TGTGCCAGGAAGCGACAGGGGGTTGCTGGCTACACCTTC. J is TRBJ1-2 and V is TRBV30; TRBD1 matches at 9 bases. J was trimmed by 7 bases and V by 8 bases; bases with no gene match: 11. CDR1 is GTSNPN and CDR2 is SVGIG in the germline V gene (reference sequence). CDR3 length equals 13 residues.

V and J are TRBV5-8 and TRBJ1-1; D uncertain. CDR3 length equals 17 residues. V gave up 0 bases and J gave up 0 bases, with 15 bases separating them. Germline V lookup: CDR1 SGHTS, CDR2 YDEGEE. Written as DNA, the CDR3 is TGTGCCAGCAGCTTGGGGACCGCCATACTCCTGAACACTGAAGCTTTCTTT. Translated: CASSLGTAILLNTEAFF.

The chain employs TRBV21-1 and TRBJ1-2; TRBD1, the table's D call, was not compared with the DNA. TRBV21-1 is labeled a pseudogene. This CDR3 contains 14 residues. CDR3 in amino acids: CASTPRDRNQGYTF. The DNA of the CDR3 is TGTGCCAGCACCCCAAGGGACAGGAACCAAGGCTACACCTTC.

This clone occurred a few times. V and J are TRBV5-1 and TRBJ2-5; no clear D. The CDR3 loop spans 12 amino acids. The germline V and J ends were trimmed by 4 bases and 4 bases, with 8 bases remaining between them. In germline, CDR1 is SGHRS, CDR2 YFSETQ. The CDR3 loop reads CASSPNPETQYF. The CDR3 bases are TGCGCCAGCAGCCCCAACCCAGAGACCCAGTACTTC.

The chain has TRBV5-1 and TRBJ1-2, with D hard to call. V lost 1 base, J lost 4 bases, and 8 bases lay in between. This CDR3 spans 13 amino acids. Germline V gene lookup returns CDR1 SGHRS and CDR2 YFSETQ. The CDR3 loop reads CASSLTLTYGYTF. CDR3 DNA: TGCGCCAGCAGCTTGACCCTCACCTATGGCTACACCTTC.

This chain joins TRBV5-4 and TRBJ2-1; 16 nucleotides agree with TRBD2. Looked up from germline, CDR1 is SGHNT and CDR2 is YYREEE (reference sequence). The CDR3 is 20 amino acids. Losses at the gene ends were 0 bases for V and 9 bases for J; bases not matched to a gene: 15. DNA of the CDR3: TGTGCCAGCAGCTTGGTGGGGACTAGCGGGGGGGCCGCACGACAGGGTGAGCAGTTCTTC. Amino acids: CASSLVGTSGGAARQGEQFF.

This clone came up a few times. The CDR3 coding sequence is TGCGCCAGCAGCCCGAATTGGGTAGGGGTAGGTTATGGCTACACCTTC. Protein product: CASSPNWVGVGYGYTF. V is TRBV4-3 and J is TRBJ1-2; D possibly corresponds to TRBD1 (5 bases). V was cut by 4 bases and J by 5 bases, with 20 bases left in between. CDR3 size: 16 residues. Germline V gene sequence: CDR1 LGHNA, CDR2 YSLEER.

In this sample, this clone turned up a few times. This sequence joins TRBV6-1 and TRBJ2-6, with no clear D. Per germline, CDR1 MNHNS and CDR2 SASEGT. This CDR3 is 15 amino acids long. Trimming cost V 6 bases and J 2 bases, with 11 bases left between them. The CDR3 DNA reads TGTGCCAGCAGACAATGGGGTGCTGGGGCCAACGTCCTGACTTTC. Residues: CASRQWGAGANVLTF.